This TCR beta chain comes out of a study of cytomegalovirus exposure and HLA in healthy donors. Study overall: A prior analysis found some 110 million unique TCR beta sequences from 170 million or so T cells.

Amplification used 60 Vbeta primers and 13 Jbeta primers. Assay: immunoSEQ multiplex PCR; the TCRdb copy retains only in-frame clones and omits some. The sample carries tens of thousands of clones, around 72% recorded once. The material sequenced was PBMCs. This clonotype was obtained from a woman aged 40 to 49 in good health and CMV-seropositive.

The CDR3 nucleotides are TGTGCCATCAAGCAACAGATTAATGGAAACACCATATATTTT. Amino acids: CAIKQQINGNTIYF. This sequence joins TRBV10-3 and TRBJ1-3; D not resolved. The ends were cut back, 7 bases at V and 3 bases at J, with 13 bases in the middle. This CDR3 comprises 14 residues. CDR1 is ENHRY and CDR2 is SYGVKD in the germline V gene.